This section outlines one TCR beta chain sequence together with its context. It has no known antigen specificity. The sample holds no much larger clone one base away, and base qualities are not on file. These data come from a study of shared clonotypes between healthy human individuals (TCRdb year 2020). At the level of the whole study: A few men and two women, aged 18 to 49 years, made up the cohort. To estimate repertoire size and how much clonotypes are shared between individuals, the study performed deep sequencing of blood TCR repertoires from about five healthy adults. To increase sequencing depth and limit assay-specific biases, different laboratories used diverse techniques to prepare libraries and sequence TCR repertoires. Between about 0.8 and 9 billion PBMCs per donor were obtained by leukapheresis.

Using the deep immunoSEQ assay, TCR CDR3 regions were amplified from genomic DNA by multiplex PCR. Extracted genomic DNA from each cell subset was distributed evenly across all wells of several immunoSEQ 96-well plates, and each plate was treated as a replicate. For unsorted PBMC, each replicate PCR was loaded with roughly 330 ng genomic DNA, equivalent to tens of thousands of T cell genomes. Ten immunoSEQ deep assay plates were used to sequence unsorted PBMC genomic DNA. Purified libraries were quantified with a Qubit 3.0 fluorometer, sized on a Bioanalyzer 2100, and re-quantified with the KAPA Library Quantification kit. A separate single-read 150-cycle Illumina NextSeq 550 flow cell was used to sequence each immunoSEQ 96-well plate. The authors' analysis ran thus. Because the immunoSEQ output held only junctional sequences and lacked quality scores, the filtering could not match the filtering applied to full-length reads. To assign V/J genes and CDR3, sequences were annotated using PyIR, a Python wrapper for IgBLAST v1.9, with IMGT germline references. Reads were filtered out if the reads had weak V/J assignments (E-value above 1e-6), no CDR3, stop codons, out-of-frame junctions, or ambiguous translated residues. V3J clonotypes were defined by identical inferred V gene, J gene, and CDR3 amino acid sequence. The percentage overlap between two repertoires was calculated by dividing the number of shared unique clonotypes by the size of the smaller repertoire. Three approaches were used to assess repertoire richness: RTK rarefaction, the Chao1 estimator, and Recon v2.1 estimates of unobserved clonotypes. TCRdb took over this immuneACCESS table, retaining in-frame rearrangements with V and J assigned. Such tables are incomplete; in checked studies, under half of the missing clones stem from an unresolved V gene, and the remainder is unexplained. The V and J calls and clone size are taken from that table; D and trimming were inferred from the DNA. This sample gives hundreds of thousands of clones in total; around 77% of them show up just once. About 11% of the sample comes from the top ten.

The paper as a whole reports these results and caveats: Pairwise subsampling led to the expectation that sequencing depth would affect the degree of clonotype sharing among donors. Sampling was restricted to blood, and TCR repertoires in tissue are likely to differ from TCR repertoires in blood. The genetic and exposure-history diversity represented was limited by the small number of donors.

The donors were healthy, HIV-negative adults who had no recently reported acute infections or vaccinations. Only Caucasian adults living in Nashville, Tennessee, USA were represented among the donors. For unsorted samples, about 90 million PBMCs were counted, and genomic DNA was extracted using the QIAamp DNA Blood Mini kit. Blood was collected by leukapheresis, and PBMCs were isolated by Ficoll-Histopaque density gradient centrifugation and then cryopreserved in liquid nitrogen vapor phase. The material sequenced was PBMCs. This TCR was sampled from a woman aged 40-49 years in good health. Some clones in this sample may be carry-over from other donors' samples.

The CDR3 protein: CASSFGGAPEQFF. The nucleotide sequence reads TGTGCCAGCAGCTTTGGAGGCGCACCTGAGCAGTTCTTC. The V and J genes are TRBV7-9 and TRBJ2-1; TRBD2 is a weak D gene call, 5 bases matching. As encoded in the germline V gene (reference sequence), CDR1 is SEHNR while CDR2 is FQNEAQ. Measured from the cysteine to the phenylalanine, the CDR3 is 13 residues long. The kept DNA is CDR3 alone, 39 bases in frame from the first base. Trimming takes 3 bases from V and 9 bases from J, and the germline ends sit 12 bases apart.